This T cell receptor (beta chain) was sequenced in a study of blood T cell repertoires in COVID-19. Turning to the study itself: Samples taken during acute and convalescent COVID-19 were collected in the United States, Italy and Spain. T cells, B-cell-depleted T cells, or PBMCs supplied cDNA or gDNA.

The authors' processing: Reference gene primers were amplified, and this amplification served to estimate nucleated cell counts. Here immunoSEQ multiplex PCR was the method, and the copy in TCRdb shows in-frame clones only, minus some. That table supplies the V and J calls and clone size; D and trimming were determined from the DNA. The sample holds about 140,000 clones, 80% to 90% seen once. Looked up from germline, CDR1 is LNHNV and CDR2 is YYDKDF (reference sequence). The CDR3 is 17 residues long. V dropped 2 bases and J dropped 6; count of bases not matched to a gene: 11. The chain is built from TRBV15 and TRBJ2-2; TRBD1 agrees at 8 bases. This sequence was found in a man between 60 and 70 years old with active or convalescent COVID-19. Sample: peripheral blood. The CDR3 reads CATSRNRDRLGAGELFF. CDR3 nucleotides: TGTGCCACCAGCAGAAACCGGGACAGGCTCGGGGCCGGGGAGCTGTTTTTT.